Described below is a single T cell receptor beta chain sequence and its context. The data are from a study of blood T cell repertoires in COVID-19. Study information: COVID-19 samples from acute and convalescent phases originated in the United States, Italy and Spain. PBMCs, B-cell-depleted T cells, or T cells were the source of the cDNA or gDNA that made up the material.

CDR3 size: 13 residues. Trimming removed 0 bases at V and 12 bases at J, with 14 bases between. Germline V gene data show CDR1 as LGHDT and CDR2 as YNNKEL (reference sequence). The method was immunoSEQ multiplex PCR; TCRdb's version includes in-frame clones alone and lacks a portion of them. The sample holds around 140,000 clones, under 90% seen once. Enrolled through a virtual design, the participants were between about 18 and 100 years of age and came from some 25 US areas. Cohort assignment relied on participant-reported clinical history. The sample was PBMCs or T cells enriched from blood (not recorded which). This TCR was sampled from a man between 35 and 55 years old with acute COVID-19. V and J are TRBV3-1 (or the pseudogene TRBV3-2) and TRBJ1-2, with D uncertain. DNA for the CDR3: TGTGCCAGCAGCCAAGATAGGGTTCGGGAACACACCTTC. As protein: CASSQDRVREHTF.